The source of this TCR beta chain is a study of cytomegalovirus exposure and HLA in healthy donors. About the research overall: A data release that came early held 80 million or so unique TCRs from HLA-typed donors.

Germline trimming cut 1 base from V and 7 bases from J; bases unmatched to any gene: 0. Germline V gene lookup returns CDR1 SGHTA and CDR2 FQGNSA. CDR3 size: 13 residues. Donors showed nominal health when sampled, although they likely had unrecorded immune exposures. The PCR was carried out with 60 Vbeta primers and 13 Jbeta primers. Using immunoSEQ multiplex PCR, the repertoire was profiled, and TCRdb retains in-frame clones only, with some absent. The data show a few hundred thousand clones, around two thirds seen once. Study conclusions and caveats: Most TCR sequences were seen very rarely across donors, but some public TCRs occurred in many. Earlier findings revealed that most TCR beta V segments proved productive either about 87% or about 30% of the time.

This clone was seen just once. Its target is unknown. Sample: PBMCs. The receptor's source is a female donor in good health and CMV-seronegative. The chain links TRBV7-2 to TRBJ2-5; 10 bases fit TRBD2. CDR3 protein: CASSLERGGTQYF. The CDR3 nucleotides read TGTGCCAGCAGCTTAGAGCGGGGGGGGACCCAGTACTTC.